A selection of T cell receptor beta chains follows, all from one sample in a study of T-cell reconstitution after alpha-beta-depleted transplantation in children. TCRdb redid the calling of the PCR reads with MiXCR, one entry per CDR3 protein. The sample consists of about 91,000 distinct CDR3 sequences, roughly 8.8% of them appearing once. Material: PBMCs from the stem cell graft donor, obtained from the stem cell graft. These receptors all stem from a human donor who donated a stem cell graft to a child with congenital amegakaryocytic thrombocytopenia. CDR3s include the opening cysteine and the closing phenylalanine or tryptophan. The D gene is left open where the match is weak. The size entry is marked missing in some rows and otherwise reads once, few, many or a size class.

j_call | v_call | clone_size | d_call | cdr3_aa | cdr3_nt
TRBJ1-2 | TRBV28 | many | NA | CASSIILGLVYGYTF | TGTGCCAGCAGTATCATCCTAGGACTGGTTTATGGCTACACCTTC
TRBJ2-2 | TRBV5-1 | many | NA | CASSLDRTNTGELFF | TGCGCCAGCAGCTTGGACAGGACGAACACCGGGGAGCTGTTTTTT
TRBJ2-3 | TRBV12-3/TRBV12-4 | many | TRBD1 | CASSRYRGESPDTQYF | TGTGCCAGCAGCCGCTACAGGGGGGAATCCCCAGATACGCAGTATTTT
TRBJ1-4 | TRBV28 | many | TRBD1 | CASRPATGGGPEKLFF | TGTGCCAGCAGACCTGCCACAGGGGGAGGTCCTGAAAAACTGTTTTTT
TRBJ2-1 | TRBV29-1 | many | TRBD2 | CSASTSGSSYNEQFF | TGCAGCGCATCGACTAGCGGAAGCTCCTACAATGAGCAGTTCTTC
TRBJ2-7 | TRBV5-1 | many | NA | CASSLDPRVLYEQYF | TGCGCCAGCAGCTTGGACCCTCGCGTTTTGTATGAGCAGTACTTC
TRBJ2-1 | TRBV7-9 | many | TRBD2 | CASGQAGAYNEQFF | TGTGCCAGCGGGCAGGCGGGAGCCTACAATGAGCAGTTCTTC
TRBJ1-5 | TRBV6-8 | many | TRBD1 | CASNPGQGARQPQHF | TGTGCCAGCAATCCGGGACAGGGGGCTAGGCAGCCCCAGCATTTT
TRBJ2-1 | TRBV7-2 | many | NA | CASSLDLANEQFF | TGTGCCAGCAGCTTAGATCTGGCGAATGAGCAGTTCTTC
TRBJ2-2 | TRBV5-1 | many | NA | CASSLEGRNTGELFF | TGCGCCAGCAGCTTGGAGGGACGCAACACCGGGGAGCTGTTTTTT
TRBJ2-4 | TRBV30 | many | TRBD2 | CAWSRLAGDLAKNIQYF | TGTGCCTGGAGTAGGCTAGCGGGAGACCTAGCCAAAAACATTCAGTACTTC
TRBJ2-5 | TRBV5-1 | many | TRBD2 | CASTYSSGGPQETQYF | TGCGCCAGCACGTACTCTAGCGGGGGGCCCCAAGAGACCCAGTACTTC
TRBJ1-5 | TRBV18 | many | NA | CASSPRQRDQPQHF | TGTGCCAGCTCACCACGGCAGCGGGATCAGCCCCAGCATTTT
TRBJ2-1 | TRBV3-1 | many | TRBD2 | CASSPRTDGTRSPNEQFF | TGTGCCAGCAGCCCAAGGACTGACGGGACTAGAAGCCCCAATGAGCAGTTCTTC
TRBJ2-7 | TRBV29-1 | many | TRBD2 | CSVGLVHEQYF | TGCAGCGTGGGACTAGTCCACGAGCAGTACTTC
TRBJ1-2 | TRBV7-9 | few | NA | CASSSTDFGYTF | TGTGCCAGCAGCTCTACAGATTTTGGCTACACCTTC
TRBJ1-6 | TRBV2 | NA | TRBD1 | CASRISGTANSPLHF | TGTGCCAGCAGGATTTCCGGGACAGCCAATTCACCCCTCCACTTT
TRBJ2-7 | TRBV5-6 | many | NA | CASTGRGYEQYF | TGTGCCAGCACCGGACGGGGCTACGAGCAGTACTTC
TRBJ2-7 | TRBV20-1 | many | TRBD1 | CSAPPGQGTEQYF | TGCAGTGCACCTCCGGGACAGGGCACCGAGCAGTACTTC
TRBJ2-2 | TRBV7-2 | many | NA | CASSSRISTGELFF | TGTGCCAGCAGCTCACGCATTTCGACCGGGGAGCTGTTTTTT
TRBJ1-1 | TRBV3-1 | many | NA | CASSQNRVNTEAFF | TGTGCCAGCAGCCAAAACAGGGTGAACACTGAAGCTTTCTTT
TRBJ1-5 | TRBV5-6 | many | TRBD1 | CASSSGQNQPQHF | TGTGCCAGCAGCTCGGGACAGAATCAGCCCCAGCATTTT
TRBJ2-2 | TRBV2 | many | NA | CASSIGGVTGELFF | TGTGCCAGCAGTATAGGCGGGGTCACCGGGGAGCTGTTTTTT
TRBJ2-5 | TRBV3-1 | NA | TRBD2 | CASSQEIGGLAGSYQETQYF | TGTGCCAGCAGCCAAGAGATCGGGGGACTAGCGGGGTCGTACCAAGAGACCCAGTACTTC
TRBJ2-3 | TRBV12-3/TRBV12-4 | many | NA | CASSPQTDTQYF | TGTGCCAGCAGCCCTCAGACAGATACGCAGTATTTT
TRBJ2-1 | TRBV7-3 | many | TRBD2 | CASSLMTSGRIDEQFF | TGTGCCAGCAGCCTCATGACTAGCGGGAGGATCGATGAGCAGTTCTTC